One sample yielded the 14 T cell receptor beta chains listed below, sequenced in a study of shared clonotypes between healthy human individuals. Profiling relied on immunoSEQ multiplex PCR, and the TCRdb table lists in-frame clones only, not all of them. The sample carries approximately 600,000 clones, 85% to 95% recorded once. Naive CD8 cells were CD45RO-negative, positively selected for CCR7, excluding terminally differentiated effector memory CD45RA+ cells. Sequencing was performed on naive CD8+ T cells sorted from blood. These receptors all come from a woman aged 25 to 39 in good health.

The chain joins TRBV6-8 to TRBJ1-2; D gene ambiguous. Deletions cut 6 bases from V and 5 bases from J, with 16 bases between. Per the germline V gene, CDR1 is MNHGY and CDR2 is SAAAGT. The CDR3 runs to 14 residues. The CDR3 DNA sequence: TGTGCCAGCAGGACTGGACCTGGCCCTTATGGCTACACCTTC. Translation gives CASRTGPGPYGYTF.

The chain carries TRBV11-2 and TRBJ2-7; D is possibly TRBD2 (5 bases). V was shortened by 3 bases and J by 3 bases, with 12 bases between the two germline ends. The CDR3 is 14 residues long. Germline V CDR1 and CDR2: SGHAT, FQNNGV. For the CDR3, the DNA is TGTGCCAGCAGCTTCGGGGTAGAACTCTACGAGCAGTACTTC. It translates to CASSFGVELYEQYF.

A single count supports this clone. This chain links TRBV5-1 with TRBJ2-1; tentative D call: TRBD2 (6 bases). V was clipped by 2 bases and J by 0 bases, with 18 bases between them. This CDR3 region has 18 residues. CDR1 and CDR2 (germline): SGHRS, YFSETQ. The DNA for the CDR3 is TGCGCCAGCAGCTTCGCGGGAAGCGGTAGAAGCTCCTACAATGAGCAGTTCTTC. It specifies CASSFAGSGRSSYNEQFF.

In DNA form, the CDR3 reads TGTGCCAGCAGCCCACTTTTCCCTAGAAATCAGCCCCAGCATTTT. Encoded protein: CASSPLFPRNQPQHF. The rearrangement uses TRBV7-2 and TRBJ1-5; no clear D. V was clipped by 5 bases and J by 4 bases, with 15 bases between them. Germline values: CDR1 SGHTA, CDR2 FQGNSA. This CDR3 is 15 amino acids long.

The CDR3 loop is CASSFAGQGDYEQYF. CDR3 nucleotide sequence: TGTGCCAGCAGCTTCGCGGGACAGGGTGACTACGAGCAGTACTTC. The rearrangement joins TRBV5-6 to TRBJ2-7; 9 bases are a match to TRBD1. The CDR3 extends over 15 amino acids. The trim removed 2 bases at V and 3 bases at J, leaving 6 bases unmatched. Germline CDR1 is SGHDT and CDR2 is YYEEEE.

The CDR3 DNA reads TGTGCCAGCAGCTTAACTTCCAGCGGGAGTAAAAATGAGCAGTTCTTC. This translates into CASSLTSSGSKNEQFF. The chain recombines TRBV7-3 with TRBJ2-1; 8 bases match TRBD2. V was clipped by 0 bases and J by 7 bases; unmatched bases: 8. The CDR3 has 16 residues. Germline V gene data show CDR1 as SGHTA and CDR2 as FQGTGA.

The chain is built from TRBV13 and TRBJ1-3; D perhaps matches TRBD1 (5 bases). The CDR3 consists of 16 residues. CDR1 is PRHDT and CDR2 is FYEKMQ in the germline V gene (reference sequence). V lost 3 bases and J 0 bases, leaving 12 bases between the germline ends. The CDR3 nucleotides are TGTGCCAGCAGCTTCGAAAAGGGGTACTCTGGAAACACCATATATTTT. Residues: CASSFEKGYSGNTIYF.

The V and J genes are TRBV7-8 and TRBJ1-2, with 11 bases fitting TRBD1. The V segment lost 5 bases and the J segment 3 bases; nucleotides outside the gene matches: 14. From germline, CDR1 is SGHVS and CDR2 FQNEAQ. This CDR3 is 18 amino acids long. CDR3: CASSIDGTGGSEYYGYTF. CDR3 DNA sequence: TGTGCCAGCAGCATTGACGGGACAGGGGGGTCAGAATACTATGGCTACACCTTC.

In regard to this clone: At the DNA level, this CDR3 is encoded by other sequences in the same sample as well. The chain employs TRBV27 and TRBJ2-7, with D unresolved. Trimming took off 2 bases at V and 5 bases at J, with 10 bases between the two ends. Germline V gene data show CDR1 as MNHEY and CDR2 as SMNVEV (reference sequence). The CDR3 runs to 13 residues. The CDR3 DNA reads TGTGCCAGCAGTTTACGACTCTATCACGAGCAGTACTTC. This codes for CASSLRLYHEQYF.

Here the CDR3 reads CATSGDRNQPQHF. The CDR3 nucleotides are TGTGCCACCAGCGGCGACAGAAATCAGCCCCAGCATTTT. The genes are TRBV15 and TRBJ1-5; tentatively, D is TRBD1 (5 bases). V lost 5 bases, J lost 4 bases, and 9 bases lay in between. The CDR3 loop spans 13 amino acids. Germline CDR1 reads LNHNV; CDR2 reads YYDKDF (reference sequence).

The chain carries TRBV7-6 and TRBJ2-1; D remains ambiguous. CDR1 is SGHVS, CDR2 FNYEAQ, per germline. CDR3 length: 12 amino acids. V was clipped by 5 bases and J by 10 bases, with 12 bases between them. This CDR3 reads CASSPDGLEQFF. In nucleotides, the CDR3 is TGTGCCAGCAGCCCAGATGGTTTGGAGCAGTTCTTC. The full variable domain, with the rest looked up from reference TRBV7-6 and TRBJ2-1, is GAGVSQSPRYKVTKRGQDVALRCDPISGHVSLYWYRQALGQGPEFLTYFNYEAQQDKSGLPNDRFSAERPEGSISTLTIQRTEQRDSAMYRCASSPDGLEQFFGPGTRLTVL.

This chain links TRBV30 with TRBJ1-4, with a weak D call TRBD1 (5 bases). The CDR3 loop spans 13 amino acids. From germline, CDR1 is GTSNPN and CDR2 SVGIG (reference sequence). Trimming took off 3 bases at V and 10 bases at J, with 15 bases between the two ends. CDR3 amino acids: CAWRDSRHGKLFF. CDR3 nucleotides: TGTGCCTGGAGAGACAGCAGACACGGAAAACTGTTTTTT.

The chain combines TRBV11-2 with TRBJ1-5; D might be TRBD1 (6 bases). This CDR3 contains 15 residues. The germline gives CDR1 SGHAT, CDR2 FQNNGV. The V and J ends lost 6 bases and 0 bases respectively, with 12 bases between them. The CDR3, as DNA: TGTGCCAGCAGGCGGACAGTTGATAGCAATCAGCCCCAGCATTTT. It specifies CASRRTVDSNQPQHF. Together with reference TRBV11-2 and TRBJ1-5, the CDR3 gives the full variable domain: EAGVAQSPRYKIIEKRQSVAFWCNPISGHATLYWYQQILGQGPKLLIQFQNNGVVDDSQLPKDRFSAERLKGVDSTLKIQPAKLEDSAVYLCASRRTVDSNQPQHFGDGTRLSIL.

The CDR3 protein is CASSEPGGHEAFF. DNA for the CDR3: TGCGCCAGCAGTGAGCCAGGGGGTCATGAAGCTTTCTTT. V gene TRBV10-1 combines with J gene TRBJ1-1; 7 bases line up with TRBD1. The CDR3 spans 13 residues. Losses at the gene ends were 2 bases for V and 7 bases for J; bases not matched to a gene: 4. Germline assignment: CDR1 WNHNN and CDR2 SYGVQD (reference sequence).